The 26 T cell receptor beta chains listed next were all sequenced from one sample in a study of T cell responses to AZD1222 COVID-19 vaccine. Sequenced by immunoSEQ multiplex PCR; TCRdb stores in-frame clones only, minus some. The repertoire holds some 130,000 clones, with 92% as singletons. The sequenced sample was peripheral blood, obtained 28 days after the second AZD1222 dose. The source of these receptors is an adult who received the AZD1222 COVID-19 vaccine.

J is TRBJ2-3 and V is TRBV5-4; no firm D call. The V gene lost 1 base and the J gene lost 3 bases, with 6 bases spanning the gap. The germline V gene encodes CDR1 SGHNT and CDR2 YYREEE (reference sequence). This CDR3 spans 13 amino acids. In DNA, the CDR3 is TGTGCCAGCAGCTTGCCCGGTACAGATACGCAGTATTTT. Residues: CASSLPGTDTQYF.

The gene calls are TRBV28 and TRBJ2-7, with TRBD1 identical over 7 bases. V shed 5 bases, J shed 0 bases, and the junction held 10 bases outside the gene matches. There are 16 residues in the CDR3. The V gene's germline CDR1 is MDHEN and CDR2 SYDVKM. The CDR3 reads CASSPIGQESSYEQYF. In DNA form, the CDR3 reads TGTGCCAGCAGTCCGATTGGACAGGAAAGCTCCTACGAGCAGTACTTC. Drawing the rest from reference TRBV28 and TRBJ2-7, the complete variable domain is DVKVTQSSRYLVKRTGEKVFLECVQDMDHENMFWYRQDPGLGLRLIYFSYDVKMKEKGDIPEGYSVSREKKERFSLILESASTNQTSMYLCASSPIGQESSYEQYFGPGTRLTVT.

The rearrangement joins TRBV19 to TRBJ2-7; the match to TRBD1 covers 7 bases. V trimming: 3 bases; J trimming: 6 bases; junction bases outside the gene matches: 11. This CDR3 is 15 amino acids long. Germline V CDR1 and CDR2: LNHDA, SQIVND (reference sequence). CDR3 region: CASSMAWDSSGEQYF. Here the CDR3 DNA reads TGTGCCAGTAGTATGGCATGGGACAGTAGTGGCGAGCAGTACTTC.

This clone was detected once. This rearrangement joins TRBV6-2 or TRBV6-3 to TRBJ1-6; 10 bases map to TRBD1. This CDR3 comprises 17 residues. V shed 6 bases, J shed 8 bases, and the junction held 13 bases outside the gene matches. CDR1 and CDR2 (germline): MNHEY, SVGEGT. CDR3 loop: CASSPGTGEGRDSPLHF. CDR3 nucleotide sequence: TGTGCCAGCAGCCCTGGGACAGGGGAGGGTAGGGATTCACCCCTCCACTTT.

CDR3 DNA: TGTGCCTCCGGGTCTGGCTACACCTTC. Translated: CASGSGYTF. V gene TRBV28 combines with J gene TRBJ1-2; D gene unclear. Trimming cost V 11 bases and J 7 bases, with 8 bases left between them. The CDR3 extends over 9 amino acids. From germline, CDR1 is MDHEN and CDR2 SYDVKM.

The CDR3 loop is CASSLSPSREQFF. In nucleotides, the CDR3 is TGCGCCAGCAGCTTGTCTCCCAGCAGAGAGCAGTTCTTC. The chain employs TRBV5-1 and TRBJ2-1; D gene ambiguous. The CDR3 runs 13 residues. With 1 base removed from V and 10 bases from J, the gap between germline ends came to 12 bases. CDR1 is SGHRS and CDR2 is YFSETQ in the germline V gene.

This CDR3 is CANLDDNEQFF. The CDR3 bases are TGTGCCAACCTAGACGACAATGAGCAGTTCTTC. This chain links TRBV2 with TRBJ2-1, with D uncertain. The germline CDR1 and CDR2 sequences are SNHLY and FYNNEI. This CDR3 has 11 residues. The V end lost 10 bases, the J end lost 5 bases, and 9 bases lay between the germline ends. Complete variable domain (other parts from reference TRBV2 and TRBJ2-1): EPEVTQTPSHQVTQMGQEVILRCVPISNHLYFYWYRQILGQKVEFLVSFYNNEISEKSEIFDDQFSVERPDGSNFTLKIRSTKLEDSAMYFCANLDDNEQFFGPGTRLTVL.

This clone occurred a few times. The chain recombines TRBV7-2 with TRBJ1-3, with 8 bases fitting TRBD1. The CDR3 runs 15 residues. The V and J ends lost 6 bases and 3 bases, in that order; junction bases with no gene match: 7. Germline V CDR1 and CDR2: SGHTA, FQGNSA. The CDR3 sequence is CASSYGTGGGNTIYF. The CDR3 DNA is TGTGCCAGCAGTTATGGGACAGGCGGTGGAAACACCATATATTTT.

The rearrangement links TRBV30 to TRBJ2-7; D gene ambiguous. The germline V and J ends were trimmed by 2 bases and 4 bases, with 6 bases remaining between them. The germline V gene has CDR1 GTSNPN and CDR2 SVGIG (reference sequence). The CDR3 has 11 residues. DNA for the CDR3: TGTGCCTGGAGTTTAGGGTACGAGCAGTACTTC. This encodes CAWSLGYEQYF.

The rearrangement joins TRBV29-1 to TRBJ1-5; 9 bases are shared with TRBD1. V trimming: 6 bases; J trimming: 7 bases; junction bases outside the gene matches: 7. Germline CDR1 SQVTM, CDR2 ANQGSEA. CDR3 length equals 13 residues. This CDR3 is CSVGGDRGQPQHF. Written as DNA, the CDR3 is TGCAGCGTGGGAGGTGACAGGGGGCAGCCCCAGCATTTT.

This clone was seen more than once but under ten times. In DNA, the CDR3 is TGTGCCAGCAGCCTGGAGGGACGAGGGCAGTTCTTC. Protein product: CASSLEGRGQFF. The rearrangement uses TRBV3-1 (or the pseudogene TRBV3-2) and TRBJ2-1; possible D gene TRBD2, 6 bases. CDR3 length: 12 residues. Germline values: CDR1 LGHDT, CDR2 YNNKEL (reference sequence). V was clipped by 4 bases and J by 12 bases, with 13 bases between them.

The chain carries TRBV7-2 and TRBJ2-3; 10 bases are a match to TRBD2. Per the germline V gene, CDR1 is SGHTA and CDR2 is FQGNSA. Germline trimming cut 5 bases from V and 2 bases from J; bases unmatched to any gene: 10. The CDR3 sequence is 17 residues long. In nucleotides, the CDR3 is TGTGCCAGCAGCCCCTGGACTAGCGGATACATCACAGATACGCAGTATTTT. It translates to CASSPWTSGYITDTQYF.

The chain recombines TRBV3-1 (or the pseudogene TRBV3-2) with TRBJ1-1; D uncertain. Germline values: CDR1 LGHDT, CDR2 YNNKEL (reference sequence). The V gene lost 3 bases and the J gene lost 1 base, with 9 bases spanning the gap. The CDR3 extends over 14 amino acids. CDR3 in amino acids: CASSQVTKNTEAFF. CDR3 in DNA: TGTGCCAGCAGCCAGGTAACAAAGAACACTGAAGCTTTCTTT.

The rearrangement uses TRBV4-3 and TRBJ1-5, with TRBD1 matching 7 bases. V lost 0 bases and J lost 2; bases outside the gene matches: 13. CDR3 length equals 19 residues. Germline CDR1 LGHNA, CDR2 YSLEER. The CDR3 loop is CASSQDIGLAQGRNQPQHF. For the CDR3, the DNA is TGCGCCAGCAGCCAAGATATCGGGTTGGCACAGGGGCGCAATCAGCCCCAGCATTTT.

The gene calls are TRBV9 and TRBJ2-7, with 8 bases matching TRBD1. This CDR3 has 19 residues. Unmatched junction bases numbered 19, after V lost 3 bases and J lost 2 bases. From germline, CDR1 is SGDLS and CDR2 YYNGEE. The CDR3 coding sequence is TGTGCCAGCAGCGCGGACAGACGGACAGGGCAGAAATCCCCCTACGAGCAGTACTTC. Its protein product is CASSADRRTGQKSPYEQYF.

The chain has TRBV18 and TRBJ1-6; 8 bases map to TRBD1. This CDR3 spans 17 amino acids. The V segment lost 0 bases and the J segment 8 bases; nucleotides outside the gene matches: 9. Germline CDR1 reads KGHSH; CDR2 reads LQKENI. The DNA of the CDR3 is TGTGCCAGCTCACCACCCCCCCGGACAGGGTCGTATTCACCCCTCCACTTT. As protein: CASSPPPRTGSYSPLHF.

This clone was seen only once. The rearrangement uses TRBV27 and TRBJ1-1; weak D call: TRBD1 (5 bases). Trimming took 3 bases from V and 0 from J, leaving 17 bases between them. CDR1 MNHEY and CDR2 SMNVEV come from the germline V gene (reference sequence). The CDR3 loop spans 17 amino acids. The CDR3: CASSFSGNHPMNTEAFF. CDR3 DNA: TGTGCCAGCAGTTTCTCAGGGAACCACCCTATGAACACTGAAGCTTTCTTT.

This chain uses TRBV12-3 or TRBV12-4 with TRBJ1-2; D possibly corresponds to TRBD1 (6 bases). This CDR3 has 12 amino acids. V lost 5 bases to trimming and J lost 3 bases, with 7 bases between them. CDR3 coding DNA: TGTGCCAGCAGTCGACAGGACTATGGCTACACCTTC. This translates into CASSRQDYGYTF.

The chain uses TRBV28 and TRBJ1-3; D gene uncertain. Germline lookup yields CDR1 MDHEN and CDR2 SYDVKM. V shed 3 bases and J shed 6 bases, with 12 bases lying between them. There are 14 residues in the CDR3. The CDR3 is CASSFPGHANTIYF. The DNA for the CDR3 is TGTGCCAGCAGTTTCCCCGGGCATGCAAACACCATATATTTT.

This clone has just one count. This chain links TRBV28 with TRBJ2-2; maybe TRBD2 (5 bases). The CDR3 contains 15 residues. The V end lost 1 base, the J end lost 6 bases, and 12 bases lay between the germline ends. Germline V lookup: CDR1 MDHEN, CDR2 SYDVKM. The CDR3: CASSLSPRVAGELFF. In DNA form, the CDR3 reads TGTGCCAGCAGTTTATCCCCGAGGGTAGCCGGGGAGCTGTTTTTT. Complete variable domain (other parts from reference TRBV28 and TRBJ2-2): DVKVTQSSRYLVKRTGEKVFLECVQDMDHENMFWYRQDPGLGLRLIYFSYDVKMKEKGDIPEGYSVSREKKERFSLILESASTNQTSMYLCASSLSPRVAGELFFGEGSRLTVL.

This chain connects TRBV15 to TRBJ2-7, with D unclear. The CDR3 runs 15 residues. CDR1 is LNHNV and CDR2 is YYDKDF in the germline V gene (reference sequence). Trimming pared 0 bases from V and 3 bases from J, leaving 12 bases between. For the CDR3, the DNA is TGTGCCACCAGCAGAGATCTAGGCCCTGACTACGAGCAGTACTTC. This gives the protein CATSRDLGPDYEQYF.

This chain uses TRBV7-9 with TRBJ2-7; 7 positions match TRBD1. J was trimmed by 7 bases and V by 5 bases; bases with no gene match: 14. Per the germline V gene, CDR1 is SEHNR and CDR2 is FQNEAQ (reference sequence). This CDR3 comprises 15 residues. CDR3 DNA sequence: TGTGCCAGCAGCCCACGAAACATGACAGGGCGAGAGCAGTACTTC. Translated: CASSPRNMTGREQYF. Drawing the rest from reference TRBV7-9 and TRBJ2-7, the complete variable domain is DTGVSQNPRHKITKRGQNVTFRCDPISEHNRLYWYRQTLGQGPEFLTYFQNEAQLEKSRLLSDRFSAERPKGSFSTLEIQRTEQGDSAMYLCASSPRNMTGREQYFGPGTRLTVT.

The rearrangement joins TRBV30 to TRBJ2-4; D is unclear. This CDR3 spans 12 amino acids. The V gene lost 0 bases and the J gene lost 7 bases, with 7 bases spanning the gap. CDR1 is GTSNPN and CDR2 is SVGIG in the germline V gene (reference sequence). The CDR3 DNA is TGTGCCTGGAGTGTGGGTAGGAACATTCAGTACTTC. Residues: CAWSVGRNIQYF.

This rearrangement joins TRBV11-2 to TRBJ1-6; TRBD1 aligns across 8 bases. With 5 bases clipped from V and 10 bases from J, the junction kept 10 bases outside the gene matches. The V gene's germline CDR1 is SGHAT and CDR2 FQNNGV. The CDR3 runs 15 residues. The CDR3 nucleotides are TGTGCCAGCAGCAGGACGACAGGGGACGACTCACCCCTCCACTTT. Amino acids: CASSRTTGDDSPLHF.

This chain links TRBV30 with TRBJ2-3; D is undetermined. This CDR3 spans 14 amino acids. The germline V gene has CDR1 GTSNPN and CDR2 SVGIG (reference sequence). The V gene lost 0 bases and the J gene lost 0 bases, with 7 bases spanning the gap. The DNA for the CDR3 is TGTGCCTGGAGTGTATCCAGGAGCACAGATACGCAGTATTTT. Its protein is CAWSVSRSTDTQYF. Full variable domain (remainder filled in from reference TRBV30 and TRBJ2-3): SQTIHQWPATLVQPVGSPLSLECTVEGTSNPNLYWYRQAAGRGLQLLFYSVGIGQISSEVPQNLSASRPQDRQFILSSKKLLLSDSGFYLCAWSVSRSTDTQYFGPGTRLTVL.

The genes are TRBV5-4 and TRBJ2-1; D perhaps matches TRBD1 (5 bases). Germline V gene sequence: CDR1 SGHNT, CDR2 YYREEE (reference sequence). This CDR3 is 14 amino acids long. Trimming took 4 bases from V and 9 from J, leaving 17 bases between them. The CDR3 region is CASSIDFGTGEQFF. DNA for the CDR3: TGTGCCAGCAGCATCGACTTCGGAACAGGTGAGCAGTTCTTC. Full variable domain (outside the CDR3, taken from reference TRBV5-4 and TRBJ2-1): ETGVTQSPTHLIKTRGQQVTLRCSSQSGHNTVSWYQQALGQGPQFIFQYYREEENGRGNFPPRFSGLQFPNYSSELNVNALELDDSALYLCASSIDFGTGEQFFGPGTRLTVL.